These 16 T cell receptor beta chains were all obtained from the same sample, sequenced in a study of T cells in Graves' hyperthyroidism and ophthalmopathy. RNA transcripts were the template for amplifying TCR beta CDR3 regions. The HTBI set primed first-round TCR CDR3 RT-PCR. TCRdb re-called the multiplex PCR reads with MiXCR, one entry per CDR3 protein. The sample lists 450,000 to 550,000 distinct CDR3 sequences, approximately 25% occurring once. Input material: blood. These receptors all stem from a woman in her 30s with Graves' ophthalmopathy.

The CDR3 DNA follows: TGCAGTGCTAGACGCGGGAGTGGTGAAGAGACCCAGTACTTC. Encoded protein: CSARRGSGEETQYF. The genes are TRBV20-1 and TRBJ2-5, with 7 bases that match TRBD2. Germline-derived CDR1 and CDR2 are DFQATT and SNEGSKA (reference sequence). The CDR3 runs 14 residues. The trim removed 2 bases at V and 3 bases at J, leaving 6 bases unmatched.

This clonotype was observed at least ten times. The rearrangement joins TRBV20-1 to TRBJ1-5, with D hard to call. The CDR3 has 13 residues. Germline V gives CDR1 DFQATT, CDR2 SNEGSKA (reference sequence). V lost 0 bases and J lost 0, with 3 bases in between. CDR3 DNA: TGCAGTGCTAGAGAGAGTAGCAATCAGCCCCAGCATTTT. This codes for CSARESSNQPQHF.

This clonotype was found a few times. CDR3 coding DNA: TGCGCCAGCAGCTTGGAGGCGGCCCTTTATGGCTACACCTTC. Translating gives CASSLEAALYGYTF. V and J are TRBV5-1 and TRBJ1-2; D gene uncertain. Per the germline V gene, CDR1 is SGHRS and CDR2 is YFSETQ. The CDR3 is 14 residues long. Trimming pared 0 bases from V and 5 bases from J, leaving 11 bases between.

At least ten counts were recorded for this clonotype. The chain employs TRBV12-3 or TRBV12-4 and TRBJ1-5, with TRBD1 matching 9 bases. CDR3 size: 17 residues. V was clipped by 6 bases and J by 6 bases; unmatched bases: 15. The CDR3 here is CASSRPGTGFGLQPQHF. DNA of the CDR3: TGTGCCAGCAGCCGTCCCGGGACAGGGTTTGGTCTTCAGCCCCAGCATTTT.

The V call is TRBV7-8, the J call TRBJ1-2; D ambiguous. CDR3 length: 13 amino acids. V was shortened by 2 bases and J by 7 bases, with 11 bases between the two germline ends. CDR1 is SGHVS and CDR2 is FQNEAQ in the germline V gene. CDR3 coding DNA: TGTGCCAGCAGCTTAAGGGAGGAGAGTGGCTACACCTTC. It codes for CASSLREESGYTF.

This clonotype was found many times. This chain joins TRBV27 and TRBJ1-2; TRBD1 aligns across 9 bases. Germline CDR1 is MNHEY and CDR2 is SMNVEV (reference sequence). CDR3 length: 13 residues. With V trimmed by 2 bases and J by 11 bases, 6 bases remained unmatched. This chain's CDR3 is CASSLRGTGRYTF. CDR3 sequence (DNA): TGTGCCAGCAGTTTAAGGGGGACAGGGAGATACACCTTC.

This clonotype showed up just a few times. The V and J genes are TRBV9 and TRBJ1-2; maybe TRBD1 (5 bases). V gave up 1 base and J gave up 5 bases, with 9 bases separating them. CDR1 and CDR2 from the germline V gene are SGDLS and YYNGEE. The CDR3 has 13 amino acids. Here the CDR3 DNA reads TGTGCCAGCAGCGTAAAGTCAGGGTATGGCTACACCTTC. Encoded protein: CASSVKSGYGYTF.

This clonotype occurred many times. This chain links TRBV4-2 with TRBJ1-1; D not resolved. The V end was cut by 1 base, the J end by 1 base, with 7 bases between. CDR3 length: 14 residues. CDR1 is LGHNA, CDR2 YNFKEQ, per germline. The CDR3 nucleotides are TGTGCCAGCAGCCAAGTCACAGAGAACACTGAAGCTTTCTTT. Its translation: CASSQVTENTEAFF.

This clonotype was detected many times. This sequence joins TRBV6-1 and TRBJ2-5, with 13 bases fitting TRBD2. The CDR3 has 18 residues. J lost 5 bases, V lost 6 bases, and 15 bases had no gene match. From germline, CDR1 is MNHNS and CDR2 SASEGT. The CDR3 protein is CASRDSNMGLAGPETQYF. The CDR3 DNA sequence: TGTGCCAGCAGAGATAGTAATATGGGACTAGCGGGGCCCGAGACCCAGTACTTC.

This clonotype came up many times. The chain is built from TRBV28 and TRBJ1-5; TRBD1 matches at 10 bases. The CDR3 is 14 residues long. The ends lost 5 bases at V and 7 bases at J; junction bases unmatched: 5. CDR1 and CDR2 from the germline V gene are MDHEN and SYDVKM. CDR3 loop: CASSPGDRGQPQHF. The CDR3 bases are TGTGCCAGCAGTCCTGGGGACAGGGGCCAGCCCCAGCATTTT.

Of note for this clonotype: Just one base apart from a much larger clone, this may be a read error. The final CDR3 position lacks the conserved phenylalanine or tryptophan, pointing to a likely read error. The CDR3 loop reads CASSKNGGDTGELFL. CDR3 DNA sequence: TGTGCCAGCAGTAAAAACGGAGGGGACACCGGGGAGCTGTTTTTG. V gene TRBV6-1 combines with J gene TRBJ2-2; a possible D gene is TRBD2 (6 bases). The CDR3 runs to 15 residues. Trimming stripped 5 bases from V and 3 bases from J, with 13 bases between. Per germline, CDR1 MNHNS and CDR2 SASEGT.

Ten or more counts support this clonotype. This chain connects TRBV7-9 to TRBJ2-2; tentatively, D is TRBD1 (5 bases). This CDR3 comprises 15 residues. CDR1 and CDR2 (germline): SEHNR, FQNEAQ (reference sequence). Trimming shortened V by 6 bases and J by 2 bases, and 13 bases separated the two germline ends. The CDR3 loop is CASRQGKANTGELFF. DNA for the CDR3: TGTGCCAGCAGGCAGGGAAAGGCTAACACCGGGGAGCTGTTTTTT.

This clonotype was counted many times. J is TRBJ1-5 and V is TRBV20-1; maybe TRBD1 (5 bases). CDR1 is DFQATT, CDR2 SNEGSKA, per germline (reference sequence). Trimming stripped 3 bases from V and 8 bases from J, with 20 bases between. The CDR3 is made up of 15 amino acids. CDR3 sequence: CSARETGLRGEPQHF. CDR3 nucleotides: TGCAGTGCTAGGGAGACCGGCTTACGGGGGGAGCCCCAGCATTTT.

This clonotype was detected many times. This sequence joins TRBV20-1 and TRBJ1-2; D uncertain. The CDR3 length is 13 residues. Germline loops: CDR1 DFQATT, CDR2 SNEGSKA (reference sequence). V was cut by 0 bases and J by 5 bases, with 10 bases left in between. The CDR3 sequence is CSARDLDGYGYTF. DNA for the CDR3: TGCAGTGCTAGAGATCTCGACGGGTATGGCTACACCTTC.

V is TRBV29-1 and J is TRBJ1-1; D unresolved. CDR1 SQVTM and CDR2 ANQGSEA come from the germline V gene. This CDR3 is 15 amino acids long. Trimming took 4 bases from V and 0 from J, leaving 15 bases between them. The CDR3 reads CSVAWEKGMNTEAFF. The CDR3 nucleotides read TGCAGCGTTGCTTGGGAAAAAGGGATGAACACTGAAGCTTTCTTT.

V usage is TRBV7-9 and J usage is TRBJ2-7, with unresolved D. Trimming took 5 bases from V and 1 from J, leaving 12 bases between them. The CDR3 runs 14 residues. Per germline, CDR1 SEHNR and CDR2 FQNEAQ (reference sequence). The CDR3 DNA reads as TGTGCCAGCAGCCGATCGGCCAATTCCTACGAGCAGTACTTC. Encoded protein: CASSRSANSYEQYF.